These T cell receptor beta chains were read from a single sample in a study of cytomegalovirus exposure and HLA in healthy donors. The data were produced by immunoSEQ multiplex PCR, yet TCRdb's version contains in-frame clones alone and is incomplete. Of 170,000 or so clones detected, about three quarters appear once; the ten largest clones hold 3.7%. Sequenced material: PBMCs. Every receptor here comes from a woman aged 60 to 75 in good health and CMV-seropositive. CDR3s include the opening cysteine and the closing phenylalanine or tryptophan. D genes are given only for firm matches. A row's size may be missing; if present it is once, few, many or a size class.

size,D,J,V,CDR3,DNA
.,.,TRBJ2-7,TRBV10-3,CAIRGSEAAFEQYF,TGTGCCATCAGGGGTAGTGAAGCGGCGTTCGAGCAGTACTTC
few,TRBD1,TRBJ2-1,TRBV7-9,CAGTLRTGVNEQFF,TGTGCCGGCACTCTTAGGACAGGGGTTAATGAGCAGTTCTTC
.,TRBD2,TRBJ2-7,TRBV7-9,CSSSPGASGPEQYF,TGTTCCAGCAGCCCCGGGGCTAGCGGACCTGAGCAGTACTTC
few,.,TRBJ2-1,TRBV7-9,CASSLATPKNYEQFF,TGTGCCAGCAGCCTTGCTACCCCAAAGAATTATGAGCAGTTCTTC
.,TRBD1,TRBJ1-5,TRBV19,CASSIGTGGINQPQHF,TGTGCCAGTAGTATAGGCACAGGGGGAATAAATCAGCCCCAGCATTTT
.,TRBD1,TRBJ2-7,TRBV5-1,CASSPGQGLTYEQYF,TGCGCCAGCAGCCCGGGACAGGGGCTAACCTACGAGCAGTACTTC
.,.,TRBJ2-4,TRBV2,CASSGGGGRGDIQYF,TGTGCCAGCAGTGGAGGGGGAGGGAGAGGGGACATTCAGTACTTC
.,.,TRBJ2-1,TRBV19,CASSPAQEVGNEQFF,TGTGCCAGTAGCCCGGCTCAGGAGGTGGGCAATGAGCAGTTCTTC
.,.,TRBJ2-3,TRBV18,CASSPDIRTDTQYF,TGTGCCAGCTCACCTGACATCCGCACAGATACGCAGTATTTT
once,TRBD1,TRBJ2-1,TRBV19,CASSKAGTGVRNEQFF,TGTGCCAGTTCCAAAGCCGGGACAGGAGTGAGAAATGAGCAGTTCTTC
.,.,TRBJ2-3,TRBV28,CASSLGQLTDTQYF,TGTGCCAGCAGTTTAGGGCAGCTGACAGATACGCAGTATTTT
.,.,TRBJ2-3,TRBV5-1,CASSLGRILTDTQYF,TGCGCCAGCAGCCTAGGCCGTATCCTGACAGATACGCAGTATTTT
.,TRBD2,TRBJ2-3,TRBV5-1,CASSSTRLADLFTDTQYF,TGCGCCAGCAGCTCAACCAGACTAGCGGACCTGTTCACAGATACGCAGTATTTT
.,.,TRBJ2-7,TRBV2,CASSDTYEQYF,TGTGCCAGCAGTGACACCTACGAGCAGTACTTC
few,TRBD1,TRBJ2-6,TRBV5-1,CASSLRSGQGASGANGLTF,TGCGCCAGCAGCCTGAGATCGGGACAGGGGGCGAGTGGGGCCAACGGCCTGACTTTC
.,.,TRBJ1-1,TRBV7-8,CASSLPGRGNTEAFF,TGTGCCAGCAGCTTACCAGGACGGGGGAACACTGAAGCTTTCTTT
.,.,TRBJ2-3,TRBV29-1,CSQSGGELADTQYF,TGCAGCCAATCCGGGGGTGAGCTTGCAGATACGCAGTATTTT
.,.,TRBJ1-6,TRBV28,CASTTAAYNSPLHF,TGTGCCAGCACCACTGCGGCCTATAATTCACCCCTCCACTTT
.,.,TRBJ2-7,TRBV5-1,CASSFESSYEQYF,TGCGCCAGCAGCTTCGAGAGCTCCTACGAGCAGTACTTC
.,TRBD2,TRBJ2-1,TRBV7-3,CASSSSLAGGANEQFF,TGTGCCAGCAGCTCATCTCTAGCGGGAGGGGCAAATGAGCAGTTCTTC
once,.,TRBJ1-1,TRBV28,CASSLSGNTEAFF,TGTGCCAGCAGTTTGAGCGGGAACACTGAAGCTTTCTTT
few,TRBD1,TRBJ1-1,TRBV7-8,CASSLRTGRRFNTEAFF,TGTGCCAGCAGCTTAAGGACAGGGAGAAGGTTTAACACTGAAGCTTTCTTT
.,.,TRBJ1-1,TRBV18,CASSIGENTEAFF,TGTGCCAGCTCAATAGGGGAGAACACTGAAGCTTTCTTT
.,.,TRBJ2-7,TRBV18,CASSISSVDEQYF,TGTGCCAGCTCAATTAGTAGCGTCGACGAGCAGTACTTC
.,.,TRBJ1-6,TRBV30,CAWSPAFGFSPLHF,TGTGCCTGGAGCCCAGCCTTCGGGTTTTCACCCCTCCACTTT
.,TRBD2,TRBJ2-1,TRBV6-5,CASSWGGSGGANEQFF,TGTGCCAGCAGTTGGGGGGGTAGCGGGGGGGCCAATGAGCAGTTCTTC
.,TRBD1,TRBJ1-5,TRBV6-5,CASSYSTGGNQPQHF,TGTGCCAGCAGTTACTCGACAGGGGGGAATCAGCCCCAGCATTTT
.,.,TRBJ1-2,TRBV27,CASSLFSSANYGYTF,TGTGCCAGCAGTCTCTTTTCGTCAGCTAACTATGGCTACACCTTC
.,.,TRBJ2-3,TRBV27,CASSLSDAGPSTDTQYF,TGTGCCAGCAGTTTATCGGACGCAGGGCCGAGCACAGATACGCAGTATTTT
once,.,TRBJ2-5,TRBV6-5,CASSYSTGDQETQYF,TGTGCCAGCAGTTACTCGACGGGGGACCAAGAGACCCAGTACTTC
few,.,TRBJ2-3,TRBV7-9,CASTRDSSTDTQYF,TGTGCCAGCACCCGGGACTCTAGCACAGATACGCAGTATTTT
.,.,TRBJ1-2,TRBV29-1,CSVGASLNYGYTF,TGCAGCGTTGGGGCCTCCCTTAACTATGGCTACACCTTC
.,.,TRBJ2-5,TRBV28,CASSRPATAQETQYF,TGTGCCAGCAGCCGACCTGCGACAGCACAAGAGACCCAGTACTTC
.,.,TRBJ2-5,TRBV7-3,CASSSTLQETQYF,TGTGCCAGCAGCTCCACTTTACAAGAGACCCAGTACTTC
.,TRBD1,TRBJ1-1,TRBV27,CASSETGRTEAFF,TGTGCCAGCAGTGAGACAGGGAGGACTGAAGCTTTCTTT
once,.,TRBJ1-3,TRBV2,CASSEGDTRRDTIYF,TGTGCCAGCAGTGAAGGGGACACGAGACGGGACACCATATATTTT
.,.,TRBJ1-2,TRBV30,CAWSSQGYTF,TGTGCCTGGAGTTCACAAGGCTACACCTTC
.,.,TRBJ2-3,TRBV10-3,CAISGNVYTDTQYF,TGTGCCATCAGTGGAAATGTCTACACAGATACGCAGTATTTT
.,TRBD2,TRBJ2-6,TRBV9,CASSAGLAGNSGANVLTF,TGTGCCAGCAGCGCCGGACTAGCGGGAAACTCTGGGGCCAACGTCCTGACTTTC
.,TRBD2,TRBJ2-7,TRBV4-1,CASSQGALAASSYEQYF,TGCGCCAGCAGCCAAGGGGCGCTAGCGGCAAGCTCCTACGAGCAGTACTTC
.,TRBD2,TRBJ2-3,TRBV5-1,CASSLSRDWGGSTDTQYF,TGCGCCAGCAGCTTAAGCCGGGACTGGGGGGGAAGCACAGATACGCAGTATTTT
few,TRBD2,TRBJ2-1,TRBV5-1,CASSLGLAGGKDEQFF,TGCGCCAGCAGCTTGGGACTAGCGGGAGGTAAGGATGAGCAGTTCTTC
.,.,TRBJ1-6,TRBV7-9,CASSPYTRVESPLHF,TGTGCCAGCAGCCCATATACCAGGGTAGAGTCACCCCTCCACTTT
few,.,TRBJ2-5,TRBV9,CASSAPRGLSQDKQYF,TGTGCCAGCAGCGCTCCCCGGGGACTGTCACAGGATAAGCAGTACTTC
.,TRBD2,TRBJ2-7,TRBV5-4,CASSSRLAGVGEQYF,TGTGCCAGCAGCTCCAGACTAGCGGGAGTGGGGGAGCAGTACTTC
.,.,TRBJ1-2,TRBV19,CASRRASTENYGYTF,TGTGCCAGTAGGAGGGCCTCGACTGAGAACTATGGCTACACCTTC
few,TRBD1,TRBJ1-2,TRBV27,CASSFLGQGARGYTF,TGTGCCAGCAGTTTTCTCGGACAGGGGGCGCGCGGCTACACCTTC
.,TRBD2,TRBJ2-4,TRBV4-1,CASSQRPGGQYF,TGCGCCAGCAGCCAACGACCGGGGGGTCAGTACTTC
.,.,TRBJ2-7,TRBV7-3,CASSPGFRVGEQYF,TGTGCCAGCAGCCCCGGTTTCCGGGTTGGCGAGCAGTACTTC
.,.,TRBJ1-2,TRBV29-1,CSVLYPPYGYTF,TGCAGCGTTCTTTATCCCCCCTATGGCTACACCTTC
.,TRBD1,TRBJ1-5,TRBV5-1,CASSQTGGGQPQHF,TGCGCCAGCAGCCAGACAGGGGGAGGTCAGCCCCAGCATTTT
.,.,TRBJ2-3,TRBV7-9,CSSSLALGESTDTQYF,TGTTCCAGCAGCTTAGCGTTGGGCGAGAGCACAGATACGCAGTATTTT
once,TRBD1,TRBJ2-6,TRBV9,CASSASHDRASTSGANVLTF,TGTGCCAGCAGCGCCTCCCACGACAGGGCCTCTACCTCTGGGGCCAACGTCCTGACTTTC
.,TRBD1,TRBJ2-2,TRBV29-1,CSVEGQGYTGELFF,TGCAGCGTCGAAGGACAGGGGTACACCGGGGAGCTGTTTTTT
.,TRBD1,TRBJ2-7,TRBV6-1,CASSEMGQGAHEQYF,TGTGCCAGCAGTGAAATGGGACAGGGGGCCCACGAGCAGTACTTC